This TCR beta chain appears in the sequencing data of a study of graft-versus-host responses after intestinal transplantation. V was cut by 0 bases and J by 1 base, with 21 bases left in between. This CDR3 is built from 19 residues. Germline V gives CDR1 SGHRS, CDR2 YFSETQ. In the case of this clone: Its target is unknown.

The method was immunoSEQ multiplex PCR; TCRdb's version includes in-frame clones alone and lacks a portion of them. The sample consists of 70,000 or so clones, about 80% of them appearing once. The TCR was taken from a human donor who was the organ donor for an intestinal transplant. The chain uses TRBV5-1 and TRBJ2-3; tentatively, D is TRBD1 (5 bases). The source material was unstimulated CD4+ T cells sorted from spleen or lymph node cells, sampled before transplant. The CDR3 sequence is CASSLAGAGRNSGTDTQYF. In DNA form, the CDR3 reads TGCGCCAGCAGCTTGGCTGGGGCAGGACGGAACTCGGGCACAGATACGCAGTATTTT. The complete variable domain, with remaining parts taken from reference TRBV5-1 and TRBJ2-3, reads KAGVTQTPRYLIKTRGQQVTLSCSPISGHRSVSWYQQTPGQGLQFLFEYFSETQRNKGNFPGRFSGRQFSNSRSEMNVSTLELGDSALYLCASSLAGAGRNSGTDTQYFGPGTRLTVL.